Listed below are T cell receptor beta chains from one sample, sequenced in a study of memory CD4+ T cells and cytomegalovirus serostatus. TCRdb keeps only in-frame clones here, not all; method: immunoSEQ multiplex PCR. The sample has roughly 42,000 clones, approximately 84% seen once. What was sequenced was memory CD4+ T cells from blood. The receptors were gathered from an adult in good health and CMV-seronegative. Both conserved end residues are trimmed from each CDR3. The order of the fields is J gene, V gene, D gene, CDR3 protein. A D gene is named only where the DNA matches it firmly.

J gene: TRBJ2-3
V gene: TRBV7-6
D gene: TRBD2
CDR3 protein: ASSPGAGLSTDTQY

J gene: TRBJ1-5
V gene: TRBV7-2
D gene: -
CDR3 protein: ASSLDGGQPQH

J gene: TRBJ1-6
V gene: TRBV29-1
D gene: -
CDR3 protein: SVEPGRDRGDSPLH

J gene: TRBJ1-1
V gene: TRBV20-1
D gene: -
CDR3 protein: SAIPGPEAF

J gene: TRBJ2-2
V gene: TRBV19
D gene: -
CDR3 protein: ASSIRAGELF

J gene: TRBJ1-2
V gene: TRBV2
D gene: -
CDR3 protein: ASSDGSSYGYT

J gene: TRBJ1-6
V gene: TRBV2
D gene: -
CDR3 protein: ASSEAIQGGNSPLH

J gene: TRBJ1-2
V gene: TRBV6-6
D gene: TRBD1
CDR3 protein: ASRHQPGQGDYGYT

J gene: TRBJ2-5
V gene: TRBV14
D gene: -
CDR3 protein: ASSRLTGARLETQY

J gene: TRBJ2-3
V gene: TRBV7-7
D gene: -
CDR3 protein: ASSLGGVPTDTQY

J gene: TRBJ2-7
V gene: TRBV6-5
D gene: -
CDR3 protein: ASSYGGPSYEQY

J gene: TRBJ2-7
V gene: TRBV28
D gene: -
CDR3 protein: ASSTTVEQY

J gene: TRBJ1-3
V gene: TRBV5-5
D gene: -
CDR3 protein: ASSQGWRPPGNTIY

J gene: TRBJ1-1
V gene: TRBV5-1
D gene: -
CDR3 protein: ASRPSMNTEAF

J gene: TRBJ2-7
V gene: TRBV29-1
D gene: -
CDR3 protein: SVYSSYEQY

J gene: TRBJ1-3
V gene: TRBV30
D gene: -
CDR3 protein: AWSRETGNTIY

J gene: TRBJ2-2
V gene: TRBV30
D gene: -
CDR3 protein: AWRLGYTGELF

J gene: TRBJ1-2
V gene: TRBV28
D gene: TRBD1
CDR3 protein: ASSHRQGAYRYT

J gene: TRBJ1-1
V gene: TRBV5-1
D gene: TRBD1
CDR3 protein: ASSPSGGQTEAF

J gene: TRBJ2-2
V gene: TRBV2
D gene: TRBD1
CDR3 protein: ASRQQGANTGELF

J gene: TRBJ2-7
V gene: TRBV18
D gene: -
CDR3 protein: ASSPETGSWGEQY

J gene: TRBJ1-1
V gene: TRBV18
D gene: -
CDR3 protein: ASSLRAGSGSNTEAF

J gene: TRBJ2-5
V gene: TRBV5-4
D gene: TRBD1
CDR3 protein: ASSLGQGAEETQY

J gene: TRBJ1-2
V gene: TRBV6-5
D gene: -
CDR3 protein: ASSYSGALGNYGYT

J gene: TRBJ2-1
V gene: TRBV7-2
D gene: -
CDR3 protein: ASSLPVPPRYEQF

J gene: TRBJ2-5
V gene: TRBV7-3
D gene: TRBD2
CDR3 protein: ASSLSSGGGETQY

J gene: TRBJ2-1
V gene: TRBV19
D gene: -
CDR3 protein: ASSPGSSGHREQF

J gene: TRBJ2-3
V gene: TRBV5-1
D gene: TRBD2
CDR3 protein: ASSTAGRGLLTDTQY

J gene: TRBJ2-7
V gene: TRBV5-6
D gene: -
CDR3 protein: ASSLNGVIYEQY

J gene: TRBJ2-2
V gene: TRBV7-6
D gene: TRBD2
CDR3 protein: ASSSTQRGGLGELF

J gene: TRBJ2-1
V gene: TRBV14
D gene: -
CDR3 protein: ASSQEEAGWRGAYNEQF

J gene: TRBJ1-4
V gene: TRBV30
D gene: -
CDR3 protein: AWSGQRGEKLF

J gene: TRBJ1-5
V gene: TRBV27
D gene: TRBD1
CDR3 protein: ASSSQTGSGQPQH

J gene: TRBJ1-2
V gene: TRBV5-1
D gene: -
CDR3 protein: ASSLSEKVGYT

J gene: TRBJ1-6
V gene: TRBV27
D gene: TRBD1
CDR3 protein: ASSLFQGQGSDSPLH

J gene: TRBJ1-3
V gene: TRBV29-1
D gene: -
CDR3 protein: SVVYGQGNTIY

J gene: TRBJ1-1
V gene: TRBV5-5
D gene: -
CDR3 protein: ASGGSVNTEAF

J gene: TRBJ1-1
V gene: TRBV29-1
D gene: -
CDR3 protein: SVPTGNTEAF

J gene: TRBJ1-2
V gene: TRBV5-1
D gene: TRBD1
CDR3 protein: ASSSDRGDIWGYT

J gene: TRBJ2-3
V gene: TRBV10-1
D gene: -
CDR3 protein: ASSKTNTDTQY

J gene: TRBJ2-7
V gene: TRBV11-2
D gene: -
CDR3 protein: ASSSLKRASYEQY

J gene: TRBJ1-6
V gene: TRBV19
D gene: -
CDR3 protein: ASSIQQSSYNSPLH

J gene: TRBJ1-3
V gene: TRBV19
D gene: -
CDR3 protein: ASREKGRSGNTIY

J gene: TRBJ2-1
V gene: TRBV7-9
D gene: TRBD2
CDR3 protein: ASSLWEGPNEQF

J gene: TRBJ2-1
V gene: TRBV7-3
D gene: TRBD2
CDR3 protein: ASTLNAGGFNEQF

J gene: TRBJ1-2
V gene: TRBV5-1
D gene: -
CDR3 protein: ASSLGGNYGYT

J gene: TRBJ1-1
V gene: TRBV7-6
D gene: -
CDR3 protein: ASSPQGLTSTNTEAF

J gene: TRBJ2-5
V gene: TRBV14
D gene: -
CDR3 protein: ASSPGQRGLGETQY